This entry lists 27 T cell receptor beta chains sequenced from one sample in a study of blood T cell repertoires in COVID-19. Measured with immunoSEQ multiplex PCR; TCRdb has only the in-frame clones, and not every one. Here the sample spans 150,000 to 200,000 clones, less than 85% being singletons. The material sequenced was PBMCs or T cells enriched from blood (not recorded which). These receptors all stem from a woman aged 60-75 years with acute COVID-19.

The genes are TRBV6-5 and TRBJ2-6; D is possibly TRBD1 (6 bases). From germline, CDR1 is MNHEY and CDR2 SVGAGI. The CDR3 is 14 residues long. V was shortened by 8 bases and J by 11 bases, with 19 bases between the two germline ends. The CDR3 DNA is TGTGCCAGCCGAGATCTACAGGGTGGCCACGTCCTGACTTTC. Translation gives CASRDLQGGHVLTF.

This chain uses TRBV7-9 with TRBJ2-7; D call uncertain. V was pared by 1 base and J by 8 bases, with 12 bases between. Germline V gives CDR1 SEHNR, CDR2 FQNEAQ (reference sequence). The CDR3 has 13 amino acids. CDR3 sequence: CASSLDERFQQYF. Here the CDR3 DNA reads TGTGCCAGCAGCTTAGACGAACGGTTTCAGCAGTACTTC.

The V call is TRBV11-2, the J call TRBJ1-2; D is possibly TRBD1 (6 bases). CDR1 SGHAT and CDR2 FQNNGV come from the germline V gene. With 5 bases removed from V and 7 bases from J, the gap between germline ends came to 17 bases. The CDR3 has 14 amino acids. CDR3 sequence: CASSPRAGASGYTF. In DNA, the CDR3 is TGTGCCAGCAGCCCCCGTGCAGGGGCAAGTGGCTACACCTTC. Using reference TRBV11-2 and TRBJ1-2 for the parts outside the CDR3, the full variable domain is EAGVAQSPRYKIIEKRQSVAFWCNPISGHATLYWYQQILGQGPKLLIQFQNNGVVDDSQLPKDRFSAERLKGVDSTLKIQPAKLEDSAVYLCASSPRAGASGYTFGSGTRLTVV.

This chain links TRBV18 with TRBJ2-7; 15 bases fit TRBD2. Germline assignment: CDR1 KGHSH and CDR2 LQKENI. Germline trimming cut 3 bases from V and 7 bases from J; bases unmatched to any gene: 1. CDR3 length: 14 amino acids. For the CDR3, the DNA is TGTGCCAGCTCACCCGGGACTAGCGGGGGGGAGCAGTACGTC. Its protein product is CASSPGTSGGEQYV.

This clone was seen just once. This chain joins TRBV30 and TRBJ1-1; the D gene is possibly TRBD1 (6 bases). V lost 1 base to trimming and J lost 8 bases, with 14 bases between them. Germline CDR1 reads GTSNPN; CDR2 reads SVGIG (reference sequence). The CDR3 contains 13 residues. The CDR3 region is CAWSEVQGLEAFF. The CDR3 DNA is TGTGCCTGGAGTGAGGTTCAGGGGCTCGAAGCTTTCTTT.

V and J are TRBV5-8 and TRBJ2-5; 9 nucleotides match TRBD2. Trimming at V came to 0 bases and at J to 1 base, leaving 4 bases not matched to a gene. CDR3 length: 16 amino acids. CDR1 and CDR2 (germline): SGHTS, YDEGEE. As DNA, the CDR3 is TGTGCCAGCAGCTTGGAGGCGGGAGGGGGCCAAGAGACCCAGTACTTC. Translation gives CASSLEAGGGQETQYF.

J is TRBJ1-6 and V is TRBV4-2; D not resolved. Trimming shortened V by 2 bases and J by 1 base, and 21 bases separated the two germline ends. In germline, CDR1 is LGHNA, CDR2 YNFKEQ. This CDR3 has 20 amino acids. The CDR3 DNA is TGTGCCAGCAGCCAAAATCCTTGGGTCGCCCCGGGATCCTATAATTCACCCCTCCACTTT. This encodes CASSQNPWVAPGSYNSPLHF.

The V call is TRBV6-5, the J call TRBJ2-7; no reliable D call. The CDR3 covers 11 residues. Germline V gene data show CDR1 as MNHEY and CDR2 as SVGAGI. Trimming removed 6 bases at V and 4 bases at J, with 7 bases between. This CDR3 is CASRSTYEQYF. The CDR3, as DNA: TGTGCCAGCAGATCTACTTACGAGCAGTACTTC.

This chain uses TRBV29-1 with TRBJ1-5; TRBD1 might be the D (5 bases). Germline loops: CDR1 SQVTM, CDR2 ANQGSEA. Deletions cut 4 bases from V and 1 base from J, with 14 bases between. This CDR3 region has 15 residues. DNA for the CDR3: TGCAGCGTTGGCCTGCGCGGGGACAGCAATCAGCCCCAGCATTTT. It specifies CSVGLRGDSNQPQHF.

V and J are TRBV3-1 (or the pseudogene TRBV3-2) and TRBJ2-2; D gene ambiguous. Germline loops: CDR1 LGHDT, CDR2 YNNKEL (reference sequence). Trimming pared 4 bases from V and 6 bases from J, leaving 9 bases between. The CDR3 contains 13 residues. The CDR3 sequence is CASSPLGPGELFF. As DNA, the CDR3 is TGTGCCAGCAGCCCCCTGGGCCCCGGGGAGCTGTTTTTT.

The rearrangement uses TRBV2 and TRBJ2-2; 11 bases are shared with TRBD2. The CDR3 covers 15 residues. V gave up 7 bases and J gave up 4 bases; unmatched junction bases: 5. Germline loops: CDR1 SNHLY, CDR2 FYNNEI. The CDR3 reads CASKYSGGATGELFF. CDR3 DNA: TGTGCCAGCAAATATAGCGGGGGGGCCACCGGGGAGCTGTTTTTT. Together with reference TRBV2 and TRBJ2-2, the CDR3 gives the full variable domain: EPEVTQTPSHQVTQMGQEVILRCVPISNHLYFYWYRQILGQKVEFLVSFYNNEISEKSEIFDDQFSVERPDGSNFTLKIRSTKLEDSAMYFCASKYSGGATGELFFGEGSRLTVL.

The chain has TRBV5-6 and TRBJ1-1, with D perhaps matching TRBD1 (5 bases). CDR3 length equals 12 residues. With 5 bases removed from V and 7 bases from J, the gap between germline ends came to 12 bases. Germline V gives CDR1 SGHDT, CDR2 YYEEEE. CDR3 amino acids: CASRLTQDEAFF. The DNA of the CDR3 is TGTGCCAGCAGATTGACACAGGATGAAGCTTTCTTT.

This clone has at least ten counts. For the CDR3, the DNA is TGTGCCAGCAGCTTGTCAGGGCTAGGAAACACCATATATTTT. This encodes CASSLSGLGNTIYF. V gene TRBV7-9 combines with J gene TRBJ1-3, with D possibly matching TRBD1 (5 bases). V was pared by 3 bases and J by 4 bases, with 10 bases between. The CDR3 sequence is 14 residues long. In germline, CDR1 is SEHNR, CDR2 FQNEAQ (reference sequence). Based on the CDR3 plus reference TRBV7-9 and TRBJ1-3, the full variable domain is DTGVSQNPRHKITKRGQNVTFRCDPISEHNRLYWYRQTLGQGPEFLTYFQNEAQLEKSRLLSDRFSAERPKGSFSTLEIQRTEQGDSAMYLCASSLSGLGNTIYFGEGSWLTVV.

This clone was picked up one time. The V gene is TRBV7-9, the J gene TRBJ1-1, with 10 bases that match TRBD1. V lost 5 bases, J lost 10 bases, and 7 bases stayed unmatched. The CDR3 is 13 residues long. From germline, CDR1 is SEHNR and CDR2 FQNEAQ (reference sequence). CDR3 DNA sequence: TGTGCCAGCAGCCCGACAGGGGGCGCGGGAGCTTTCTTT. Amino acids: CASSPTGGAGAFF.

The chain joins TRBV7-9 to TRBJ1-1; tentatively, D is TRBD1 (5 bases). V gave up 2 bases and J gave up 1 base, with 11 bases separating them. Germline V gene data show CDR1 as SEHNR and CDR2 as FQNEAQ (reference sequence). The CDR3 covers 15 residues. CDR3 region: CASSLNKGWNTEAFF. DNA for the CDR3: TGTGCCAGCAGCTTAAATAAGGGGTGGAACACTGAAGCTTTCTTT.

V usage is TRBV7-8 and J usage is TRBJ1-6, with 8 bases identical to TRBD1. Germline loops: CDR1 SGHVS, CDR2 FQNEAQ. V shed 4 bases, J shed 5 bases, and the junction held 4 bases outside the gene matches. This CDR3 has 15 amino acids. CDR3 amino acids: CASSSGQVDNSPLHF. As DNA, the CDR3 is TGTGCCAGCAGCTCGGGACAGGTTGATAATTCACCCCTCCACTTT.

The table lists this clone with a count of one. The chain joins TRBV19 to TRBJ2-5, with no clear D. This CDR3 comprises 12 residues. Per the germline V gene, CDR1 is LNHDA and CDR2 is SQIVND (reference sequence). Trimming removed 5 bases at V and 5 bases at J, with 9 bases between. CDR3 DNA sequence: TGTGCCAGTAGTTCGCGGTCGGAGACCCAGTACTTC. Protein product: CASSSRSETQYF.

A single count supports this clone. The chain couples TRBV7-6 to TRBJ2-7; TRBD2 might be the D (5 bases). Per the germline V gene, CDR1 is SGHVS and CDR2 is FNYEAQ. V was shortened by 0 bases and J by 3 bases, with 15 bases between the two germline ends. The CDR3 is 16 residues long. CDR3 in amino acids: CASSLALSGAHYEQYF. The CDR3 DNA sequence: TGTGCCAGCAGCTTAGCGTTGAGCGGAGCTCACTACGAGCAGTACTTC.

This rearrangement joins TRBV6-5 to TRBJ1-1; D ambiguous. CDR1 and CDR2 from the germline V gene are MNHEY and SVGAGI. CDR3 length: 14 amino acids. The V end was cut by 4 bases, the J end by 7 bases, with 16 bases between. The chain's CDR3 is CASSSSSPQDEAFF. The CDR3 DNA reads as TGTGCCAGCAGTTCTTCCAGCCCCCAGGATGAAGCTTTCTTT.

This chain connects TRBV28 to TRBJ1-2; D gene unclear. The ends were cut back, 2 bases at V and 6 bases at J, with 7 bases in the middle. The germline CDR1 and CDR2 sequences are MDHEN and SYDVKM. This CDR3 has 12 residues. The CDR3 protein is CASSLGRNGYTF. The CDR3 bases are TGTGCCAGCAGTTTAGGGAGGAATGGCTACACCTTC.

The chain employs TRBV12-3 or TRBV12-4 and TRBJ1-1; TRBD1 might be the D (6 bases). The CDR3 is made up of 12 amino acids. V dropped 5 bases and J dropped 6 bases, with 10 bases sitting between them. CDR3 in DNA: TGTGCCAGCAGTCGAGGGACATCTGAAGCTTTCTTT. Translating it yields CASSRGTSEAFF.

The chain has TRBV7-8 and TRBJ2-7; tentatively, D is TRBD2 (7 bases). This CDR3 is built from 18 residues. CDR1 SGHVS and CDR2 FQNEAQ come from the germline V gene. Trimming pared 1 base from V and 2 bases from J, leaving 21 bases between. In DNA, the CDR3 is TGTGCCAGCAGCTTAGTCCCAAGGGGGGGGCCCAGAACCTACGAGCAGTACGTC. Translated: CASSLVPRGGPRTYEQYV.

This clone was seen a handful of times. J is TRBJ2-2 and V is TRBV4-3; D is undetermined. Between the trimmed V and J ends, which lost 0 bases and 0 bases, there was a span of 14 bases. CDR3 length: 18 residues. The V gene's germline CDR1 is LGHNA and CDR2 YSLEER. The CDR3 region has the DNA TGCGCCAGCAGCCAAGATCATCGAACCCGCGCGAACACCGGGGAGCTGTTTTTT. Its protein product is CASSQDHRTRANTGELFF.

The chain links TRBV6-5 to TRBJ1-4, with D unresolved. The V end lost 7 bases, the J end lost 8 bases, and 17 bases lay between the germline ends. CDR3 size: 14 residues. The germline CDR1 and CDR2 sequences are MNHEY and SVGAGI. Here the CDR3 DNA reads TGTGCCAGCACCAGAACAGAATTCGCAGAAAAACTGTTTTTT. As protein: CASTRTEFAEKLFF.

In this sample, this clone turned up many times. The chain employs TRBV29-1 and TRBJ2-2; 9 bases line up with TRBD1. CDR3 length: 15 residues. The germline gives CDR1 SQVTM, CDR2 ANQGSEA. V gave up 7 bases and J gave up 5 bases; unmatched junction bases: 11. The chain's CDR3 is CSDQQGANKTGELFF. In DNA, the CDR3 is TGCAGCGACCAACAGGGGGCGAATAAAACCGGGGAGCTGTTTTTT.

The chain recombines TRBV4-3 with TRBJ2-5; D call uncertain. The CDR3 loop spans 15 amino acids. Germline assignment: CDR1 LGHNA and CDR2 YSLEER. V was clipped by 2 bases and J by 2 bases, with 12 bases between them. The CDR3 is CASSQQLAGQETQYF. The CDR3 nucleotides are TGCGCCAGCAGCCAACAGTTGGCAGGACAAGAGACCCAGTACTTC.

This clone appeared once. The V call is TRBV6-6, the J call TRBJ1-2; 10 bases map to TRBD1. The CDR3 has 15 residues. CDR1 MNHNY and CDR2 SVGAGI come from the germline V gene (reference sequence). V was pared by 7 bases and J by 5 bases, with 10 bases of the junction left unmatched. The CDR3 sequence is CASISGTGEGYGYTF. CDR3 DNA: TGTGCCAGCATCTCCGGGACAGGGGAAGGTTATGGCTACACCTTC.